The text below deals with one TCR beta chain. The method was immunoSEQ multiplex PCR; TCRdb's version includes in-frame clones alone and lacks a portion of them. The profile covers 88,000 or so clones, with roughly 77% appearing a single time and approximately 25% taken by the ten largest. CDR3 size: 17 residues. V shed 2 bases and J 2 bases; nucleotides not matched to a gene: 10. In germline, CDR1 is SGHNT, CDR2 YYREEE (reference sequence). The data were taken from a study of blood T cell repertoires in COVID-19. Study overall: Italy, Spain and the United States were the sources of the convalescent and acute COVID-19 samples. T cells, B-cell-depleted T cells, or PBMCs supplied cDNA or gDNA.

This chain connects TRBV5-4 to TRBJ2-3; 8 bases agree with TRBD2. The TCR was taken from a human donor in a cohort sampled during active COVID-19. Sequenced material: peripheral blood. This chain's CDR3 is CASSLALAGGFTDTQYF. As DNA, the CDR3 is TGTGCCAGCAGCTTAGCTCTGGCGGGAGGTTTCACAGATACGCAGTATTTT.